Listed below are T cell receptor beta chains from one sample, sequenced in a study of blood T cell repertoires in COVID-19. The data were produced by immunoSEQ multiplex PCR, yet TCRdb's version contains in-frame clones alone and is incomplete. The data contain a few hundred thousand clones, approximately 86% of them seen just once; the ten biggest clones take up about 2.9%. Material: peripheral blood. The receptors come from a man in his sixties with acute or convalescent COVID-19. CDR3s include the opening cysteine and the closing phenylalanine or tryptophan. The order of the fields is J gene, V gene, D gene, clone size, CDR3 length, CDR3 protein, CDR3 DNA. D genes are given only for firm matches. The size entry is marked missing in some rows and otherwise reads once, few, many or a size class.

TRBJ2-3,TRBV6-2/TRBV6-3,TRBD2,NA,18,CASSPGLASSTSTDTQYF,TGTGCCAGCAGTCCGGGACTAGCGAGTTCTACTAGCACAGATACGCAGTATTTT
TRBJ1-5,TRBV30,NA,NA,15,CAWSNRAGESQPQHF,TGTGCCTGGAGTAATAGGGCAGGGGAGAGTCAGCCCCAGCATTTT
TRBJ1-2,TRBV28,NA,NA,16,CASSPHLGGTHLGYTF,TGTGCCAGCAGCCCCCACCTCGGGGGGACCCACCTTGGCTACACCTTC
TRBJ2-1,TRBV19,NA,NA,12,CASSIPPDEQFF,TGTGCCAGTAGTATCCCCCCCGATGAGCAGTTCTTC
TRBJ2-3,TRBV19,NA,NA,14,CASSIDRQLDTQYF,TGTGCCAGTAGTATAGATCGACAGCTAGATACGCAGTATTTT
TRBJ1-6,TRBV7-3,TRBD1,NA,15,CASSLTDRGGSPLHF,TGTGCCAGCAGCTTAACGGACAGGGGAGGTTCACCCCTCCACTTT
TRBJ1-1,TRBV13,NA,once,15,CASSFRVNIGTEAFF,TGTGCCAGCAGCTTCAGGGTTAATATCGGCACTGAAGCTTTCTTT
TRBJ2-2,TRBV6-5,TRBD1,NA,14,CASGAGGWSGELFF,TGTGCCAGCGGGGCAGGGGGCTGGTCCGGGGAGCTGTTTTTT
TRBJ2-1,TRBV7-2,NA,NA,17,CASSFRGAGSSYNEQFF,TGTGCCAGCAGCTTTAGGGGAGCGGGTAGCTCCTACAATGAGCAGTTCTTC
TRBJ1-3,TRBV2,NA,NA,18,CASKVGGGAVSSGNTIYF,TGTGCCAGCAAAGTAGGGGGGGGAGCAGTGAGCTCTGGAAACACCATATATTTT
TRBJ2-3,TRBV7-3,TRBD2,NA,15,CASSLAGGSTDTQYF,TGTGCCAGCAGCTTAGCGGGGGGAAGCACAGATACGCAGTATTTT
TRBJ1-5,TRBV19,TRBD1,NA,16,CASSKPDRAGNQPQHF,TGTGCCAGTAGCAAACCGGACAGGGCTGGCAATCAGCCCCAGCATTTT
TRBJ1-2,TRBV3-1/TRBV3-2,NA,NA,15,CASSQGGGVHYGYTF,TGTGCCAGCAGCCAAGGGGGCGGAGTTCACTATGGCTACACCTTC
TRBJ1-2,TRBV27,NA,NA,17,CASSLSGGMGSNYGYTF,TGTGCCAGCAGTCTATCTGGGGGGATGGGGAGTAACTATGGCTACACCTTC
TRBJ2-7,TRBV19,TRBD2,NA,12,CASGTSGYEQYF,TGTGCCAGCGGGACTAGCGGCTACGAGCAGTACTTC
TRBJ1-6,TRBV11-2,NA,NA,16,CASSLDGGHGNSPLHF,TGTGCCAGCAGCTTAGATGGGGGACACGGCAATTCACCCCTCCACTTT
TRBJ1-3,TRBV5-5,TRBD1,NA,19,CASSGGMAGGIPSGNTIYF,TGTGCCAGCAGCGGCGGGATGGCAGGGGGCATTCCCTCTGGAAACACCATATATTTT
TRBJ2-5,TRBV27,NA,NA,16,CASSSTPGLSLETQYF,TGTGCCAGCAGTAGCACTCCGGGACTGTCCTTAGAGACCCAGTACTTC
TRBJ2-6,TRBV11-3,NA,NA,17,CASSPWGQDSGANVLTF,TGTGCCAGCAGCCCCTGGGGACAAGACTCTGGGGCCAACGTCCTGACTTTC
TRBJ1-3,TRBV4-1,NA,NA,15,CASSKQQGTGNTIYF,TGCGCCAGCAGCAAACAACAGGGAACTGGAAACACCATATATTTT
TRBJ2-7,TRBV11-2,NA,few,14,CASSLVGALYEQYF,TGTGCCAGCAGCTTAGTGGGGGCCCTTTACGAGCAGTACTTC
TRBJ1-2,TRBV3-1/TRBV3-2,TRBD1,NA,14,CASSPWDRVYGYTF,TGTGCCAGCAGCCCCTGGGACAGGGTCTATGGCTACACCTTC